The clone carrying this T cell receptor (beta chain) was seen a few times. The data originate from a study of T-cell reconstitution after alpha-beta-depleted transplantation in children. Germline V CDR1 and CDR2: SGHRS, YFSETQ. J lost 9 bases, V lost 5 bases, and 16 bases had no gene match. The CDR3 length is 16 residues. For TCRbeta, the library was prepared with unique molecular identifiers. MiXCR, run by TCRdb on the PCR reads, gives a single entry per CDR3 protein. In the table there are around 360,000 distinct CDR3 sequences, 9% to 12% of which are singletons. This specimen consisted of PBMCs from the stem cell graft donor, obtained from the stem cell graft. This clonotype was obtained from a human donor who donated a stem cell graft to a child with acute lymphoblastic leukemia. The chain recombines TRBV5-1 with TRBJ2-1; 8 bases match TRBD2. CDR3 DNA sequence: TGCGCCAGCAGACCTGACTATTTAGCGGGATTTTCTGAGCAGTTCTTC. Amino acid sequence: CASRPDYLAGFSEQFF.